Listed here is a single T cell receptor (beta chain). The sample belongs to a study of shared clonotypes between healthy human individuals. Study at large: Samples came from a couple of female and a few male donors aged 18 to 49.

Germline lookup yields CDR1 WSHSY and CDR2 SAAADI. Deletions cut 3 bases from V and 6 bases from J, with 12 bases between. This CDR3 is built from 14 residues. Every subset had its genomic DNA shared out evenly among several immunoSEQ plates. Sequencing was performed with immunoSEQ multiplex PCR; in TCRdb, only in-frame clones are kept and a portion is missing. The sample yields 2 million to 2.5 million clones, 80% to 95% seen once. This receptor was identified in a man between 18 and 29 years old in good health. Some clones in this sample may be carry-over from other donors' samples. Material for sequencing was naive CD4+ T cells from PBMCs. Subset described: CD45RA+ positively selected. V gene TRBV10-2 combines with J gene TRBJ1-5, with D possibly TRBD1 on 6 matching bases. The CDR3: CASSDTRGGQPQHF. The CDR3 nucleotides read TGCGCCAGCAGTGATACCAGGGGTGGTCAGCCCCAGCATTTT.